What follows describes a single T cell receptor (beta chain). Its antigen is undetermined. With V trimmed by 1 base and J by 5 bases, 2 bases remained unmatched. Looked up from germline, CDR1 is SGHTA and CDR2 is FQGNSA. The length of the CDR3 is 14 residues. Despite likely unrecorded immune exposures, the donors were nominally healthy at the time of sampling. The sample originates from a study of cytomegalovirus exposure and HLA in healthy donors. Findings and caveats of the study: Near-uniform donor sequencing depth was presumed by presence/absence analyses. Sequencing likely caused a cluster of highly shared sequence variants. The CMV antigen specificity of a few CMV-associated chains was confirmed through in vitro analysis.

Primers included in the PCR were 60 Vbeta and 13 Jbeta primers. Produced via immunoSEQ multiplex PCR; TCRdb's table is partial and in-frame only. The repertoire includes about 170,000 clones, 85% of them detected once, and 1% sits in the top ten. Sequenced: PBMCs. The TCR comes from a boy between 2 and 10 years old in good health and CMV-seronegative. V gene TRBV7-2 combines with J gene TRBJ1-1; 9 bases map to TRBD1. CDR3 sequence (DNA): TGTGCCAGCAGCTTAGACAGGGGGCGAACTGAAGCTTTCTTT. Amino acids: CASSLDRGRTEAFF.